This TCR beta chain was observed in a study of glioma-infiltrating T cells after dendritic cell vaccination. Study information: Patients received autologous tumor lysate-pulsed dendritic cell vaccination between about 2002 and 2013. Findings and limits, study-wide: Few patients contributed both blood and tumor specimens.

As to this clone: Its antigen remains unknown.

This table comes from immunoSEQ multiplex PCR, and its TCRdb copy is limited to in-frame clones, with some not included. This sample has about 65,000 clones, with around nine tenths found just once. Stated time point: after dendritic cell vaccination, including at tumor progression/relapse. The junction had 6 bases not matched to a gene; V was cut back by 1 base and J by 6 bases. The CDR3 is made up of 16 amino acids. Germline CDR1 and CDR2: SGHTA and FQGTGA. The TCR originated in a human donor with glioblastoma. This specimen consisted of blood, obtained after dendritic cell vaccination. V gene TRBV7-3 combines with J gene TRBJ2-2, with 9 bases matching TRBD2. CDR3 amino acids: CASSLSGRAGAGELFF. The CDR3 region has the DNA TGTGCCAGCAGCTTAAGCGGGAGGGCCGGCGCCGGGGAGCTGTTTTTT.